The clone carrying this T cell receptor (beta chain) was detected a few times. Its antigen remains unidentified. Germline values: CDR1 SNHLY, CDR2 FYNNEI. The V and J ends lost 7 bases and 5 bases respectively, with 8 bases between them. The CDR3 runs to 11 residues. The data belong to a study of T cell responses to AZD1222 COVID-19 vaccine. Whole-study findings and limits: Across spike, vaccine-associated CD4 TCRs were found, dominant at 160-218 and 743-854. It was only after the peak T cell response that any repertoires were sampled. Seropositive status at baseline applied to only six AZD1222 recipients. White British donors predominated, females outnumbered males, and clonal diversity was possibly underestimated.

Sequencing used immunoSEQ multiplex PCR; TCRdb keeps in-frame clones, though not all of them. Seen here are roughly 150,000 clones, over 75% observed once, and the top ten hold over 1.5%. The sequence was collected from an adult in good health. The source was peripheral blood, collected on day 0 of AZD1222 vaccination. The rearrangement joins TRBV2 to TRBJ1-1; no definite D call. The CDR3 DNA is TGTGCCAGCATATATGGGACTGAAGCTTTCTTT. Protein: CASIYGTEAFF. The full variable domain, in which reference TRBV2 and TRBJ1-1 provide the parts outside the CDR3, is EPEVTQTPSHQVTQMGQEVILRCVPISNHLYFYWYRQILGQKVEFLVSFYNNEISEKSEIFDDQFSVERPDGSNFTLKIRSTKLEDSAMYFCASIYGTEAFFGQGTRLTVV.